Listed below are T cell receptor beta chains from one sample, sequenced in a study of blood T cell repertoires in COVID-19. Sequencing was performed with immunoSEQ multiplex PCR; in TCRdb, only in-frame clones are kept and a portion is missing. The table includes about 110,000 clones, about 75% detected once. Sequencing used peripheral blood. These receptor sequences come from a woman aged 70-85 years with acute or convalescent COVID-19. CDR3s include the opening cysteine and the closing phenylalanine or tryptophan. The order of the fields is V gene, clone size, CDR3 protein. Part of the rows lack a size; the others show once, few, many or a class for expanded clones.

TRBV6-6 few CASIDDRAGYNSPLHF
TRBV20-1 many CSASWTSTGELFF
TRBV3-1/TRBV3-2 . CASSRAQTNEKLFF
TRBV9 . CASQGTGRETQYF
TRBV5-1 . CASSSDRGIYGYTF
TRBV4-3 . CASSRILAGGYNEQFF
TRBV27 . CASSSAGRTGMNTEAFF
TRBV7-9 . CASSLGLLAGYTF
TRBV2 . CASSSLLGLAGGSQETQYF
TRBV18 . CASSQTRDTQYF
TRBV29-1 . CSAGTGTNTEAFF
TRBV7-2 once CASSPGQGGYGYTF
TRBV19 few CASSRTVNTGELFF
TRBV6-5 . CVSERRGVKNTEAFF
TRBV6-2/TRBV6-3 . CASSTPGQGLQYF
TRBV10-3 . CAIKFRGGTEAFF
TRBV5-1 . CASSLGGQGPNEKLFF
TRBV19 . CASSIPSGAGNTIYF
TRBV30 . CAWSETGTDTQYF
TRBV7-2 few CASSLGTGAYGYTF
TRBV3-1/TRBV3-2 . CASSLAGTGTQETQYF
TRBV30 . CAWKKLTGTEAFF
TRBV5-1 . CASSLARSEKLFF
TRBV28 . CASSSLRDRGLNEQFF
TRBV7-2 . CASSPTGWGGEQYF
TRBV3-1/TRBV3-2 . CASSFTNRGTNYGYTF
TRBV10-3 . CAIKLGSSTDTQYF
TRBV25-1 . CASSEGLHGYTF
TRBV2 . CANSESGRGTDTQYF
TRBV3-1/TRBV3-2 few CASSQTGTPDQPQHF
TRBV24-1 . CATSDLLQGGDTGELFF
TRBV5-1 . CASSPWTGGLGEKLFF
TRBV25-1 . CASSDQRTGGRTDTQYF
TRBV4-2 . CASSQVSRGLGEKLFF
TRBV24-1 . CATRPGGLLTGELFF
TRBV6-5 . CASIPGDTTNEKLFF